This T cell receptor beta chain originates from a study of CD8+ T cells in alopecia areata. Findings and caveats of the study: Relative to normal scalp, lesional scalp, especially alopecia totalis/universalis, showed higher clonality. It was observed that many expanded lesional clones persisted in scalp and blood during tofacitinib. Sequencing of scalp samples also includes resident alphabeta T cells from normal skin.

Concerning this clone: Its target is unknown.

CDR1 is SGHDN, CDR2 FVKESK, per germline. V was pared by 0 bases and J by 6 bases, with 11 bases between. CDR3 length: 14 amino acids. Described treatment: oral pan-JAK inhibitor, 5-10 mg twice daily. Lesional scalp punch biopsies and peripheral blood were collected from alopecia areata patients. Reverse transcription of extracted RNA yielded cDNA, which provided the sequencing template. Profiled with immunoSEQ multiplex PCR; TCRdb holds only in-frame clones, not every one. This table has about 100,000 clones, almost 60% appearing once. The receptor comes from a human donor with alopecia areata. The J gene is TRBJ1-2, the V gene TRBV14; tentatively, D is TRBD1 (6 bases). This specimen was CD8+ T cells sorted from blood, taken at approximately week 60, from a patient treated with tofacitinib. The DNA for the CDR3 is TGTGCCAGCAGCCAAGAATACAGGGAGAATGGCTACACCTTC. This gives the protein CASSQEYRENGYTF.